The entry that follows covers one TCR beta chain sequence. Its antigen is unknown. The CDR3 runs 14 residues. Trimming cost V 6 bases and J 6 bases, with 17 bases left between them. CDR1 is LNHDA and CDR2 is SQIVND in the germline V gene (reference sequence). The sample comes from a study of Graves' ophthalmopathy and Graves' hyperthyroidism. About the study: Being free of ophthalmopathy for 18 months of follow-up defined stable hyperthyroidism. Study-level points and caveats: It was with 70.59% sensitivity and 72% to 75% specificity that the model predicted ophthalmopathy progression. Blood also harbored most expanded thyroid clonotypes above 0.001 frequency.

Hyperthyroidism patients, aged 18 to 65, were newly diagnosed, under 2 months' duration. Amplified material comprised TCR beta CDR3 regions derived from RNA transcripts. The first round was an RT-PCR with HTBI primers, and the second round was a multiplex PCR. TCRdb recomputed calls from the multiplex PCR reads with MiXCR, one row per CDR3 protein. The repertoire includes over a million distinct CDR3 sequences, less than 45% of them detected once, and 11% sits in the top ten. Sample: peripheral blood or thyroid tissue (not recorded which). The source of this sequence is an adult man with Graves' hyperthyroidism. The rearrangement joins TRBV19 to TRBJ1-1; tentatively, D is TRBD1 (5 bases). The CDR3 DNA follows: TGTGCCAGTAGCGTCCGGGGCTTGGACTCTGAAGCTTTCTTT. Protein sequence: CASSVRGLDSEAFF.